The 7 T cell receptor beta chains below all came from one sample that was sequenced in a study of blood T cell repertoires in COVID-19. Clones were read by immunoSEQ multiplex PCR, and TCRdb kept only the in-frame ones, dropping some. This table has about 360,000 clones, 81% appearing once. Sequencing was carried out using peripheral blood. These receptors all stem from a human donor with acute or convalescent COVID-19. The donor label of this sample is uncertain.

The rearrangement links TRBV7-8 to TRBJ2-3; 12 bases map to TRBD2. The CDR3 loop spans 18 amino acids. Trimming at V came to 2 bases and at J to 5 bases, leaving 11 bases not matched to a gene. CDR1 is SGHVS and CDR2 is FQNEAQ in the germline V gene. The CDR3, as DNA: TGTGCCAGCAGCTTATATTCTTCTAGCGGGAGGGACGGAGATACGCAGTATTTT. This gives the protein CASSLYSSSGRDGDTQYF.

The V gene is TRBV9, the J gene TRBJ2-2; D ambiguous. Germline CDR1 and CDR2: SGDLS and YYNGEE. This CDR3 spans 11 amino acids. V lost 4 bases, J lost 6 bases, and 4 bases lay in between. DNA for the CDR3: TGTGCCAGCAGCACGGCCGGGGAGCTGTTTTTT. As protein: CASSTAGELFF.

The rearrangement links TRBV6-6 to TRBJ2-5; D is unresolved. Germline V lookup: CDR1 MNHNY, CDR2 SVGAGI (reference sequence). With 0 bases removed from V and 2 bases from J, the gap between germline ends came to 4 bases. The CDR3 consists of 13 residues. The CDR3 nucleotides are TGTGCCAGCAGTTACTCGTATCAAGAGACCCAGTACTTC. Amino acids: CASSYSYQETQYF.

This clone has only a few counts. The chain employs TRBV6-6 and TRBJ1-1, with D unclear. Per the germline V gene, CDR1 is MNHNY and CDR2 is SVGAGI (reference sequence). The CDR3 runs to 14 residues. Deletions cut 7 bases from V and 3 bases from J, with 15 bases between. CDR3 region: CASKPRAGYTEAFF. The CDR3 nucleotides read TGTGCCAGCAAACCCCGGGCGGGTTACACTGAAGCTTTCTTT.

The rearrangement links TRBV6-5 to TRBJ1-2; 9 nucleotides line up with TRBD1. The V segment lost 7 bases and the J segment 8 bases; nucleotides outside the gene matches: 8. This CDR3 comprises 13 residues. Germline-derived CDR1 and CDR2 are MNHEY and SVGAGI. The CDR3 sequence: CASTQDRGGGYTF. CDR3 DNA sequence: TGTGCCAGCACCCAGGACAGGGGAGGAGGCTACACCTTC.

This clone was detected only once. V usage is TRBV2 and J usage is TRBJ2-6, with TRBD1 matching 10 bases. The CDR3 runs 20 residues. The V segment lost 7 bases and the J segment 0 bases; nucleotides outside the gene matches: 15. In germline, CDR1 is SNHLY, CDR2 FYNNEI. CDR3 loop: CASIGTGDNVGRSGANVLTF. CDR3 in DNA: TGTGCCAGCATAGGGACAGGGGACAACGTTGGACGCTCTGGGGCCAACGTCCTGACTTTC.

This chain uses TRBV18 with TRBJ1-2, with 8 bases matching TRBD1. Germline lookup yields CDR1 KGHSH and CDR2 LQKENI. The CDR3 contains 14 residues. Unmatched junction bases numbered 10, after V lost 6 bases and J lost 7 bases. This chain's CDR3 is CASSASRDRSGYTF. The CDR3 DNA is TGTGCCAGCTCGGCGAGCCGGGACAGGTCTGGCTACACCTTC.